These 25 T cell receptor beta chains came from one sample sequenced in a study of blood T cell repertoires in COVID-19. TCRdb's copy holds only in-frame clones and misses some; the assay was immunoSEQ multiplex PCR. This sample has roughly 260,000 clones, with around 92% found just once. Sequenced input: peripheral blood. These receptors all come from a person in their late teens or twenties with COVID-19, enrolled during active disease.

The chain has TRBV5-3 and TRBJ2-7, with a tentative D call TRBD1 (6 bases). TRBV5-3 is known as an ORF, though its function is uncertain. V was trimmed by 4 bases and J by 0 bases, leaving 14 bases between them. This CDR3 region has 15 residues. CDR3 sequence (DNA): TGTGCCAGAAGCCCCCCCCAGGGGCTCTCCTACGAGCAGTACTTC. It specifies CARSPPQGLSYEQYF.

The gene calls are TRBV7-8 and TRBJ2-7; 11 bases fit TRBD2. The CDR3 extends over 17 amino acids. Germline V gene lookup returns CDR1 SGHVS and CDR2 FQNEAQ. V shed 5 bases and J 2 bases; nucleotides not matched to a gene: 11. In DNA form, the CDR3 reads TGTGCCAGCAGCCCCCGGACTAGCGGGCCGCTAACCTACGAGCAGTACTTC. Amino acid sequence: CASSPRTSGPLTYEQYF.

The chain is built from TRBV3-1 (or the pseudogene TRBV3-2) and TRBJ1-1; D possibly corresponds to TRBD1 (5 bases). CDR1 is LGHDT and CDR2 is YNNKEL in the germline V gene (reference sequence). The CDR3 runs to 18 residues. V gave up 0 bases and J gave up 3 bases, with 20 bases separating them. Written as DNA, the CDR3 is TGTGCCAGCAGCCAAGAGCCCAGGGCGATTGTTTTCGACACTGAAGCTTTCTTT. Residues: CASSQEPRAIVFDTEAFF.

J is TRBJ1-2 and V is TRBV28, with D uncertain. CDR1 is MDHEN, CDR2 SYDVKM, per germline. V dropped 2 bases and J dropped 8 bases, with 12 bases sitting between them. This CDR3 has 13 amino acids. The CDR3 here is CASSLNEGWGYTF. DNA of the CDR3: TGTGCCAGCAGTTTAAACGAGGGATGGGGCTACACCTTC.

The chain joins TRBV30 to TRBJ1-1, with D hard to call. The germline V gene encodes CDR1 GTSNPN and CDR2 SVGIG (reference sequence). Trimming removed 4 bases at V and 7 bases at J, with 16 bases between. CDR3 length equals 13 residues. CDR3 in amino acids: CAWTSLGIGEAFF. The CDR3 coding sequence is TGTGCCTGGACCTCCTTGGGCATTGGTGAAGCTTTCTTT.

The J gene is TRBJ2-7, the V gene TRBV7-9, with 10 bases that match TRBD1. Germline V lookup: CDR1 SEHNR, CDR2 FQNEAQ (reference sequence). The CDR3 has 13 amino acids. Losses at the gene ends were 4 bases for V and 10 bases for J; bases not matched to a gene: 7. CDR3 amino acids: CASSYRDRGLQYF. The CDR3 DNA reads TGTGCCAGCAGCTACCGGGACAGGGGCCTTCAGTACTTC. Using reference TRBV7-9 and TRBJ2-7 for the parts outside the CDR3, the full variable domain is DTGVSQNPRHKITKRGQNVTFRCDPISEHNRLYWYRQTLGQGPEFLTYFQNEAQLEKSRLLSDRFSAERPKGSFSTLEIQRTEQGDSAMYLCASSYRDRGLQYFGPGTRLTVT.

The chain couples TRBV2 to TRBJ2-1, with 7 bases that match TRBD1. V trimming: 0 bases; J trimming: 5 bases; junction bases outside the gene matches: 1. CDR3 size: 14 residues. Germline V gene lookup returns CDR1 SNHLY and CDR2 FYNNEI. CDR3 nucleotides: TGTGCCAGCAGTGAAGCCGACAGGGACAATGAGCAGTTCTTC. This sequence encodes CASSEADRDNEQFF.

V is TRBV27 and J is TRBJ2-2; 11 bases align to TRBD2. The CDR3 is 16 residues long. J gave up 2 bases and V 3 bases, and 2 bases lay outside the gene matches. Germline assignment: CDR1 MNHEY and CDR2 SMNVEV (reference sequence). The CDR3 region is CASSFTSGRNTGELFF. Here the CDR3 DNA reads TGTGCCAGCAGTTTCACTAGCGGGAGAAACACCGGGGAGCTGTTTTTT.

V usage is TRBV27 and J usage is TRBJ1-2; D gene unclear. V was clipped by 5 bases and J by 2 bases, with 9 bases between them. The CDR3 length is 13 residues. Germline CDR1 and CDR2: MNHEY and SMNVEV (reference sequence). CDR3 in DNA: TGTGCCAGCAGTCCCGGGATCAACTATGGCTACACCTTC. This gives the protein CASSPGINYGYTF.

The chain links TRBV2 to TRBJ2-2, with TRBD2 identical over 11 bases. CDR3 size: 15 residues. V trimming: 3 bases; J trimming: 7 bases; junction bases outside the gene matches: 4. From germline, CDR1 is SNHLY and CDR2 FYNNEI. The CDR3, as DNA: TGTGCCAGCAGTGATAGCGGGAGGGCTAACGGGGAGCTGTTTTTT. This gives the protein CASSDSGRANGELFF.

This clone came up once. V gene TRBV11-1 combines with J gene TRBJ2-3, with 7 bases that match TRBD1. Germline CDR1 is SGHAT and CDR2 is FQDESV (reference sequence). This CDR3 is built from 14 residues. The V and J ends lost 2 bases and 6 bases, in that order; junction bases with no gene match: 5. The CDR3 sequence is CASSLTQGTDTQYF. The CDR3 nucleotides are TGTGCCAGCAGCTTAACACAGGGGACGGATACGCAGTATTTT.

The chain links TRBV2 to TRBJ2-5, with D tentatively TRBD1 (6 bases). The germline V gene encodes CDR1 SNHLY and CDR2 FYNNEI. Trimming cost V 3 bases and J 2 bases, with 13 bases left between them. The CDR3 totals 15 residues. The CDR3 region is CASSEQGLLQETQYF. CDR3 sequence (DNA): TGTGCCAGCAGTGAGCAGGGGCTTCTACAAGAGACCCAGTACTTC.

This rearrangement joins TRBV6-4 to TRBJ1-2, with D tentatively TRBD1 (5 bases). The V end lost 6 bases, the J end lost 2 bases, and 16 bases lay between the germline ends. In germline, CDR1 is MRHNA, CDR2 SNTAGT. This CDR3 has 15 amino acids. CDR3 region: CASSRGLTLNYGYTF. The CDR3 nucleotides are TGTGCCAGCAGCCGGGGACTGACCCTAAACTATGGCTACACCTTC.

The chain links TRBV19 to TRBJ2-1; D is uncertain. The CDR3 has 13 residues. V gave up 3 bases and J gave up 4 bases, with 7 bases separating them. Germline CDR1 reads LNHDA; CDR2 reads SQIVND (reference sequence). This CDR3 is CASSMSAYNEQFF. CDR3 DNA sequence: TGTGCCAGTAGTATGTCAGCGTACAATGAGCAGTTCTTC.

The chain employs TRBV5-1 and TRBJ1-3; D is possibly TRBD1 (6 bases). Germline V gives CDR1 SGHRS, CDR2 YFSETQ. V lost 0 bases, J lost 3 bases, and 7 bases lay in between. This CDR3 region has 14 residues. The CDR3 bases are TGCGCCAGCAGCTTGGGGACAGTTGGAAACACCATATATTTT. Amino acids: CASSLGTVGNTIYF.

The chain carries TRBV27 and TRBJ2-1, with TRBD2 matching over 9 bases. Trimming took 8 bases from V and 5 from J; bases not matched to a gene: 7. Looked up from germline, CDR1 is MNHEY and CDR2 is SMNVEV (reference sequence). The CDR3 contains 14 residues. The CDR3 region is CASGLSGRNNEQFF. Here the CDR3 DNA reads TGTGCCAGCGGCTTAAGCGGGAGGAACAATGAGCAGTTCTTC.

V gene TRBV10-3 combines with J gene TRBJ2-2, with 8 bases matching TRBD2. Trimming took 4 bases from V and 0 from J; bases not matched to a gene: 4. This CDR3 comprises 16 residues. Germline lookup yields CDR1 ENHRY and CDR2 SYGVKD. CDR3 in DNA: TGTGCCATCAGTGGAGGACTAGCCCCGAACACCGGGGAGCTGTTTTTT. This codes for CAISGGLAPNTGELFF.

The V gene is TRBV27, the J gene TRBJ2-7, with D perhaps matching TRBD2 (5 bases). Germline V gene sequence: CDR1 MNHEY, CDR2 SMNVEV (reference sequence). The CDR3 is made up of 12 amino acids. V was clipped by 5 bases and J by 7 bases, with 12 bases between them. The CDR3 bases are TGTGCCAGCAGTAGGGAACTAGGAGAGCAGTACTTC. Amino acids: CASSRELGEQYF.

This clone was detected once. This chain links TRBV5-4 with TRBJ1-3; 8 bases are a match to TRBD1. Germline loops: CDR1 SGHNT, CDR2 YYREEE (reference sequence). V was clipped by 1 base and J by 0 bases; unmatched bases: 3. The CDR3 has 16 amino acids. The CDR3 DNA follows: TGTGCCAGCAGCTTGTCAGGGGGCCTCTCTGGAAACACCATATATTTT. It encodes CASSLSGGLSGNTIYF.

The chain uses TRBV18 and TRBJ1-1; weak D call: TRBD1 (6 bases). Per germline, CDR1 KGHSH and CDR2 LQKENI. The CDR3 loop spans 14 amino acids. V was trimmed by 0 bases and J by 4 bases, leaving 9 bases between them. The CDR3 DNA follows: TGTGCCAGCTCACCACCGGTGGGGGCCACTGAAGCTTTCTTT. Residues: CASSPPVGATEAFF.

The rearrangement uses TRBV4-3 and TRBJ2-2, with D unclear. CDR1 is LGHNA and CDR2 is YSLEER in the germline V gene. Trimming stripped 1 base from V and 4 bases from J, with 7 bases between. The CDR3 runs 14 residues. The CDR3 sequence is CASSQGQTTGELFF. CDR3 nucleotides: TGCGCCAGCAGCCAAGGACAAACCACCGGGGAGCTGTTTTTT.

This rearrangement joins TRBV19 to TRBJ1-1, with a tentative D call TRBD1 (5 bases). The germline V gene has CDR1 LNHDA and CDR2 SQIVND (reference sequence). The CDR3 extends over 14 amino acids. V lost 3 bases and J 2 bases, leaving 10 bases between the germline ends. The CDR3 sequence: CASSMGGANTEAFF. For the CDR3, the DNA is TGTGCCAGTAGTATGGGCGGGGCCAACACTGAAGCTTTCTTT.

This rearrangement joins TRBV20-1 to TRBJ2-3; possible D gene TRBD1, 6 bases. CDR3 size: 17 residues. The germline gives CDR1 DFQATT, CDR2 SNEGSKA (reference sequence). Trimming removed 3 bases from V and 1 base from J, with 20 bases in between. The CDR3 is CSASWGLSATRTDTQYF. CDR3 nucleotide sequence: TGCAGTGCTAGTTGGGGGCTTAGCGCCACCCGCACAGATACGCAGTATTTT.

The chain joins TRBV7-2 to TRBJ2-1; D unresolved. Trimming stripped 6 bases from V and 10 bases from J, with 19 bases between. Germline V gene data show CDR1 as SGHTA and CDR2 as FQGNSA. This CDR3 is 14 amino acids long. In DNA form, the CDR3 reads TGTGCCAGCAGACTTATATCGGTTCCGTCCGAGCAGTTCTTC. It is translated as CASRLISVPSEQFF.

V usage is TRBV27 and J usage is TRBJ2-1; D is uncertain. This CDR3 is 11 amino acids long. Germline assignment: CDR1 MNHEY and CDR2 SMNVEV (reference sequence). V was pared by 5 bases and J by 3 bases, with 2 bases between. Here the CDR3 DNA reads TGTGCCAGCAGTCGCTACAATGAGCAGTTCTTC. This encodes CASSRYNEQFF.